The next 18 T cell receptor beta chains were all read from a single sample in a study of memory CD4+ T cells and cytomegalovirus serostatus. Single viable CD3+CD4+CD8-CD45RO+ cells were sorted as the memory CD4+ T cells. Profiled with immunoSEQ multiplex PCR; TCRdb holds only in-frame clones, not every one. The sample lists some 59,000 clones; 82% were seen once. The sample was memory CD4+ T cells from blood. These receptors were taken from an adult in good health and CMV-seronegative.

This clone was detected only once. V usage is TRBV7-8 and J usage is TRBJ2-7, with D hard to call. V was shortened by 3 bases and J by 7 bases, with 7 bases between the two germline ends. The germline V gene has CDR1 SGHVS and CDR2 FQNEAQ. The CDR3 spans 11 residues. The CDR3 DNA sequence: TGTGCCAGCAGCTTCAGTAGAGAGCAGTACTTC. Translation: CASSFSREQYF.

This rearrangement joins TRBV4-1 to TRBJ1-4; D is possibly TRBD1 (6 bases). This CDR3 spans 14 amino acids. V dropped 4 bases and J dropped 2 bases, with 8 bases sitting between them. The V gene's germline CDR1 is MGHRA and CDR2 YSYEKL. Here the CDR3 reads CASSLTGTNEKLFF. DNA for the CDR3: TGCGCCAGCAGCCTGACAGGCACTAATGAAAAACTGTTTTTT.

This clone was counted a few times. The rearrangement links TRBV25-1 to TRBJ1-1, with D perhaps matching TRBD1 (6 bases). The CDR3 has 13 amino acids. The ends were cut back, 6 bases at V and 11 bases at J, with 19 bases in the middle. Germline V gives CDR1 MGHDK, CDR2 SYGVNS. The CDR3, as DNA: TGTGCCAGCAGGGGGACCATGGGCCAGGGGGCTTTCTTT. Protein sequence: CASRGTMGQGAFF.

The chain has TRBV2 and TRBJ2-7, with 8 bases matching TRBD2. Trimming cost V 4 bases and J 4 bases; bases outside gene matches: 9. Germline CDR1 SNHLY, CDR2 FYNNEI. The CDR3 spans 15 residues. CDR3 nucleotide sequence: TGTGCCAGCAGTGCCGGCCAGGGCGGGGGGTACGAGCAGTACTTC. Translated: CASSAGQGGGYEQYF.

This sequence joins TRBV18 and TRBJ2-6, with TRBD2 matching 11 bases. CDR1 is KGHSH, CDR2 LQKENI, per germline. J was trimmed by 4 bases and V by 3 bases; bases with no gene match: 2. The CDR3 has 16 residues. CDR3 sequence reads: CASSPSGRAGANVLTF. The CDR3, as DNA: TGTGCCAGCTCACCTAGCGGGAGGGCCGGGGCCAACGTCCTGACTTTC.

This chain joins TRBV20-1 and TRBJ1-3; D is unclear. This CDR3 spans 11 amino acids. Trimming cost V 6 bases and J 5 bases, with 8 bases left between them. Germline CDR1 DFQATT, CDR2 SNEGSKA (reference sequence). CDR3: CSALRRNTIYF. The DNA for the CDR3 is TGCAGTGCACTGCGTAGAAACACCATATATTTT.

The gene calls are TRBV7-2 and TRBJ1-5; D gene unclear. Germline V gene lookup returns CDR1 SGHTA and CDR2 FQGNSA. Trimming pared 0 bases from V and 4 bases from J, leaving 7 bases between. The CDR3 contains 14 residues. The CDR3 nucleotides read TGTGCCAGCAGCTTAGCTACAGATAATCAGCCCCAGCATTTT. This encodes CASSLATDNQPQHF.

CDR3 sequence reads: CASRRRAGGPGETQYF. CDR3 DNA: TGCGCCAGCAGGCGGAGGGCGGGGGGGCCAGGAGAGACCCAGTACTTC. The chain has TRBV5-1 and TRBJ2-5; the match to TRBD2 covers 9 bases. Trimming at V came to 5 bases and at J to 4 bases, leaving 12 bases not matched to a gene. The CDR3 consists of 16 residues. Germline V gene sequence: CDR1 SGHRS, CDR2 YFSETQ.

CDR3 DNA: TGTGCCAGCAGTTTCCAGCGGGCGGTCTATGAGCAGTTCTTC. Its protein product is CASSFQRAVYEQFF. The chain has TRBV28 and TRBJ2-1; D perhaps matches TRBD2 (6 bases). V shed 3 bases and J shed 8 bases, with 14 bases lying between them. This CDR3 has 14 residues. Germline V gene lookup returns CDR1 MDHEN and CDR2 SYDVKM.

The rearrangement links TRBV10-3 to TRBJ1-2; 11 nucleotides line up with TRBD1. The germline CDR1 and CDR2 sequences are ENHRY and SYGVKD. J lost 5 bases, V lost 9 bases, and 17 bases had no gene match. This CDR3 spans 17 amino acids. CDR3 amino acids: CAILAGQGARSGYGYTF. DNA of the CDR3: TGTGCCATTCTAGCCGGACAGGGGGCTCGTTCCGGATATGGCTACACCTTC.

J is TRBJ1-4 and V is TRBV29-1; D is uncertain. The CDR3 extends over 13 amino acids. The V gene lost 8 bases and the J gene lost 2 bases, with 12 bases spanning the gap. Looked up from germline, CDR1 is SQVTM and CDR2 is ANQGSEA. In DNA form, the CDR3 reads TGCAGCACTACGGGAGGGACTAATGAAAAACTGTTTTTT. This codes for CSTTGGTNEKLFF.

CDR3 in DNA: TGTGCCAGCAGTTCCCCGAGACAGGGGTCCAAAAACATTCAGTACTTC. Its translation is CASSSPRQGSKNIQYF. The chain links TRBV2 to TRBJ2-4; 8 positions agree with TRBD1. V shed 5 bases and J 2 bases; nucleotides not matched to a gene: 8. Germline V gives CDR1 SNHLY, CDR2 FYNNEI. CDR3 length equals 16 residues. The entire variable domain, with the rest obtained from reference TRBV2 and TRBJ2-4, is as follows: EPEVTQTPSHQVTQMGQEVILRCVPISNHLYFYWYRQILGQKVEFLVSFYNNEISEKSEIFDDQFSVERPDGSNFTLKIRSTKLEDSAMYFCASSSPRQGSKNIQYFGAGTRLSVL.

This clone is a singleton in its sample. J is TRBJ2-2 and V is TRBV5-1; D might be TRBD2 (5 bases). CDR3 size: 14 residues. V lost 2 bases and J 3 bases, leaving 8 bases between the germline ends. Germline CDR1 SGHRS, CDR2 YFSETQ. CDR3 sequence (DNA): TGCGCCAGCAGCTTCCAAGCGGACACCGGGGAGCTGTTTTTT. It codes for CASSFQADTGELFF.

This clone was seen once. This chain joins TRBV4-1 and TRBJ1-5; no clear D. CDR3 length: 14 residues. The germline V gene has CDR1 MGHRA and CDR2 YSYEKL. V lost 0 bases and J 5 bases, leaving 8 bases between the germline ends. CDR3 sequence reads: CASSQDGVHQPQHF. The CDR3 region has the DNA TGCGCCAGCAGCCAAGACGGGGTGCATCAGCCCCAGCATTTT.

Notes on this clone: A single base separates this from a much larger clone, so it may be a read error. This chain joins TRBV5-4 and TRBJ1-1; D remains unclear. From germline, CDR1 is SGHNT and CDR2 YYREEE (reference sequence). The CDR3 totals 11 residues. V was cut by 2 bases and J by 2 bases, with 1 base left in between. The CDR3 bases are TGTGCCAGCAGCTTTAACACTGAAGCTTTCTTT. Amino acid sequence: CASSFNTEAFF.

The rearrangement joins TRBV18 to TRBJ2-1; 10 bases are shared with TRBD2. V shed 4 bases and J 5 bases; nucleotides not matched to a gene: 11. This CDR3 has 17 residues. From germline, CDR1 is KGHSH and CDR2 LQKENI. The CDR3 loop reads CASSLLPLAGGDNEQFF. As DNA, the CDR3 is TGTGCCAGCTCACTACTCCCCTTAGCGGGGGGAGACAATGAGCAGTTCTTC.

The gene calls are TRBV9 and TRBJ2-3; D uncertain. The V end was cut by 0 bases, the J end by 0 bases, with 5 bases between. Germline CDR1 is SGDLS and CDR2 is YYNGEE. The length of the CDR3 is 14 residues. The CDR3 spells CASSVALSTDTQYF. The CDR3 DNA follows: TGTGCCAGCAGCGTAGCACTGAGCACAGATACGCAGTATTTT. The variable domain in full, completed from reference TRBV9 and TRBJ2-3, reads DSGVTQTPKHLITATGQRVTLRCSPRSGDLSVYWYQQSLDQGLQFLIQYYNGEERAKGNILERFSAQQFPDLHSELNLSSLELGDSALYFCASSVALSTDTQYFGPGTRLTVL.

This chain connects TRBV29-1 to TRBJ2-3; D gene ambiguous. There are 13 residues in the CDR3. Germline V gene data show CDR1 as SQVTM and CDR2 as ANQGSEA. V was pared by 4 bases and J by 0 bases, with 8 bases between. CDR3 loop: CSVGTDSTDTQYF. The CDR3 bases are TGCAGCGTTGGGACGGATAGCACAGATACGCAGTATTTT.